Sequencing of this T cell receptor beta chain was carried out in a study of T cells in women clearing cervical HPV infection. The overall study: Case blood drawn at lesion detection; control blood after infection cleared.

V dropped 3 bases and J dropped 7 bases, with 13 bases sitting between them. Germline-derived CDR1 and CDR2 are GTSNPN and SVGIG (reference sequence). The CDR3 runs 13 residues. Regarding this clone: The antigen remains unidentified. Read sequence stops 3 residues before the CDR3 end, and the germline J gene provides the missing end.

Notes on the study in general: Each sample's T-cell count was unknown, possibly confounding richness.

Data came from immunoSEQ multiplex PCR; TCRdb stores just in-frame clones and leaves some out. Here the sample table reports about 31,000 clones. The rearrangement links TRBV30 to TRBJ2-4; weak D call: TRBD2 (5 bases). What was sequenced was blood buffy coat. The clonotype was recovered from a woman aged 18 to 75 with a cervical HPV16 infection that either progressed to CIN3+ or cleared (not recorded which). The sequenced CDR3 bases are TGTGCCTGGAGGAAAGAGGGCAACAACATT. It translates to CAWRKEGNNI. The complete CDR3 protein is CAWRKEGNNIQYF.